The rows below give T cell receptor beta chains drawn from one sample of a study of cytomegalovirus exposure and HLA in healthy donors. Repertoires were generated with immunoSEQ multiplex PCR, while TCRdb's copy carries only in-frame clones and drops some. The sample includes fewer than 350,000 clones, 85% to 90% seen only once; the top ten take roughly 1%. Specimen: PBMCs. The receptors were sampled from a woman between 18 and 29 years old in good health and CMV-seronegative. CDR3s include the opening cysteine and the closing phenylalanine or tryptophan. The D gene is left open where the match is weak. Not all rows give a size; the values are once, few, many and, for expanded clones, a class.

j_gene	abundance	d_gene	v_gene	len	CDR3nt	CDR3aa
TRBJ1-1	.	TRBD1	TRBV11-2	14	TGTGCCAGCAGCAAACAGGGGGCTGGGACTGAAGCTTTCTTT	CASSKQGAGTEAFF
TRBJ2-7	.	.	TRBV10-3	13	TGTGCCATGAAGGGGGAGGGCCAGTACGAGCAGTACTTC	CAMKGEGQYEQYF
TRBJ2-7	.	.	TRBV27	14	TGTGCCAGCAGTTTATCCCCTAATCGTAACGAGCAGTACTTC	CASSLSPNRNEQYF
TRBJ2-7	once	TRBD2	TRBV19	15	TGTGCCAGTAGTATAGGCGGGGGACGAACCTACGAGCAGTACTTC	CASSIGGGRTYEQYF
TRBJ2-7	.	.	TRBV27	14	TGTGCCAGCAGTTACGGCCGGGATGGCTACGAGCAGTACTTC	CASSYGRDGYEQYF
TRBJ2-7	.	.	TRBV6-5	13	TGTGCCAGCAGTTACACGGACAGCTACGAGCAGTACTTC	CASSYTDSYEQYF
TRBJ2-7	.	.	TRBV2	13	TGTGCCAGCAGTGAACCCAACATACGCGAGCAGTACTTC	CASSEPNIREQYF
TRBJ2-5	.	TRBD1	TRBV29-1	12	TGCAGCTTTTCCGACAGGGAAGAGACCCAGTACTTC	CSFSDREETQYF
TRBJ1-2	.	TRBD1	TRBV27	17	TGTGCCAGCAGGGAATTAAAACCGGGACAGGGTCCCTATGGCTACACCTTC	CASRELKPGQGPYGYTF
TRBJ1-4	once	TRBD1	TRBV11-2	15	TGTGCCAGCAGCTTATTCAGGGGGAAATATGAAAAACTGTTTTTT	CASSLFRGKYEKLFF
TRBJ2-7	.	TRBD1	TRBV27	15	TGTGCCAGCAGTTTATCACGGACAGGATCGACCGAGCAGTACTTC	CASSLSRTGSTEQYF
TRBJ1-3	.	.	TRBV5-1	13	TGCGCCAGTAGACGGGAAGATGGAAACACCATATATTTT	CASRREDGNTIYF
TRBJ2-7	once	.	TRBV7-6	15	TGTGCCAGCAGCCCAGGGAGGGGGGGAATCCACGAGCAGTACTTC	CASSPGRGGIHEQYF
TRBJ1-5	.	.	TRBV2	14	TGTGCCAGCAGTGTATTGGGAGGCAATCAGCCCCAGCATTTT	CASSVLGGNQPQHF